The 12 T cell receptor beta chains reported below all come from one sample, sequenced in a study of response to subunit inactivated influenza vaccine. TCRdb re-derived calls from the RT-PCR reads in MiXCR, one entry per CDR3 protein. The table records about 540,000 distinct CDR3 sequences, approximately 22% of them present only once. These data also featured in a second study, about T cells expressing NK-cell markers. Per that study: TCR beta cDNA was made by 5'RACE template switching with UMIs.

Here the sequenced sample was CD4+ T cells sorted from PBMCs, taken 11 to 12 days after vaccination. The receptors were sampled from a man in his forties or fifties who received an inactivated influenza vaccine.

V is TRBV7-6 and J is TRBJ1-1; D is possibly TRBD1 (5 bases). Germline CDR1 reads SGHVS; CDR2 reads FNYEAQ. CDR3 size: 14 residues. V lost 2 bases, J lost 3 bases, and 10 bases lay in between. CDR3: CASSLSGTDTEAFF. CDR3 bases: TGTGCCAGCAGCTTATCCGGGACGGACACTGAAGCTTTCTTT. Using reference TRBV7-6 and TRBJ1-1 for the parts outside the CDR3, the full variable domain is GAGVSQSPRYKVTKRGQDVALRCDPISGHVSLYWYRQALGQGPEFLTYFNYEAQQDKSGLPNDRFSAERPEGSISTLTIQRTEQRDSAMYRCASSLSGTDTEAFFGQGTRLTVV.

This clonotype was observed a handful of times. The chain has TRBV11-2 and TRBJ1-1, with D hard to call. The CDR3 covers 11 residues. The germline V gene has CDR1 SGHAT and CDR2 FQNNGV. Deletions cut 0 bases from V and 12 bases from J, with 8 bases between. CDR3 nucleotide sequence: TGTGCCAGCAGCTTAGAGGGGAAACCTTTCTTT. Protein product: CASSLEGKPFF.

The chain employs TRBV5-4 and TRBJ2-7; a weak D match, TRBD2 (5 bases). Trimming pared 0 bases from V and 6 bases from J, leaving 16 bases between. The CDR3 sequence is 15 residues long. The germline V gene encodes CDR1 SGHNT and CDR2 YYREEE (reference sequence). The CDR3, as DNA: TGTGCCAGCAGCTTGGCCAACCGGGGAAGAGGCGAGCAGTACTTC. As protein: CASSLANRGRGEQYF.

The chain recombines TRBV20-1 with TRBJ2-1; 10 positions match TRBD2. Germline CDR1 reads DFQATT; CDR2 reads SNEGSKA (reference sequence). V gave up 4 bases and J gave up 8 bases; unmatched junction bases: 8. The CDR3 contains 14 residues. In DNA form, the CDR3 reads TGCAGTGCTATGGCTAGCGGGAGAGGCTATGAGCAGTTCTTC. Translating gives CSAMASGRGYEQFF.

V usage is TRBV5-5 and J usage is TRBJ1-5, with D tentatively TRBD1 (5 bases). Germline V gives CDR1 SGHKS, CDR2 YYEKEE (reference sequence). The CDR3 extends over 17 amino acids. With 3 bases removed from V and 1 base from J, the gap between germline ends came to 17 bases. As DNA, the CDR3 is TGTGCCAGCAGCTCACTGGGGGGGGACGGGAGCAATCAGCCCCAGCATTTT. It specifies CASSSLGGDGSNQPQHF.

Written as DNA, the CDR3 is TGTGCCAGCAGCCAACGAAGCGACCCCTACAATGAGCAGTTCTTC. It is translated as CASSQRSDPYNEQFF. J is TRBJ2-1 and V is TRBV3-1, with D uncertain. The germline V gene encodes CDR1 LGHDT and CDR2 YNNKEL (reference sequence). V lost 2 bases and J lost 2, with 10 bases in between. This CDR3 spans 15 amino acids.

This sequence joins TRBV7-2 and TRBJ1-1; tentatively, D is TRBD1 (6 bases). V was clipped by 1 base and J by 1 base, with 10 bases between them. The CDR3 is made up of 15 amino acids. CDR1 SGHTA and CDR2 FQGNSA come from the germline V gene. The CDR3 loop is CASSLVGHQNTEAFF. The DNA for the CDR3 is TGTGCCAGCAGCTTAGTGGGACACCAGAACACTGAAGCTTTCTTT.

In its sample, this clonotype was seen many times. The junction departs from the called germline gene at one end, perhaps through a read error. V gene TRBV6-2 or TRBV6-3 combines with J gene TRBJ2-7; 7 bases line up with TRBD1. The CDR3 length is 13 residues. Germline values: CDR1 MNHEY, CDR2 SVGEGT. The CDR3 reads CASSSTGSYEQYF. As DNA, the CDR3 is TGCGCCAGCAGCTCGACAGGGTCCTACGAGCAGTACTTC.

A few counts support this clonotype. V is TRBV12-3 or TRBV12-4 and J is TRBJ2-1, with 7 bases that match TRBD1. V gave up 6 bases and J gave up 4 bases; unmatched junction bases: 12. This CDR3 has 16 amino acids. CDR3 bases: TGTGCCAGCAGGGTAGGGGGCGGGTCGGGGTACAATGAGCAGTTCTTC. This encodes CASRVGGGSGYNEQFF.

The V gene is TRBV3-1, the J gene TRBJ2-2; tentative D call: TRBD2 (5 bases). Germline V CDR1 and CDR2: LGHDT, YNNKEL (reference sequence). V dropped 0 bases and J dropped 7 bases, with 9 bases sitting between them. The CDR3 consists of 14 residues. In DNA form, the CDR3 reads TGTGCCAGCAGCCAAGAAGGCGGAGGCGGGGAGCTGTTTTTT. It encodes CASSQEGGGGELFF.

The genes are TRBV27 and TRBJ1-1; D not certain. Germline V gene lookup returns CDR1 MNHEY and CDR2 SMNVEV (reference sequence). The V and J ends lost 3 bases and 0 bases respectively, with 8 bases between them. CDR3 length equals 14 residues. The CDR3 loop is CASSLAIVNTEAFF. Here the CDR3 DNA reads TGTGCCAGCAGTTTGGCCATCGTGAACACTGAAGCTTTCTTT.

The chain employs TRBV4-3 and TRBJ2-5; D remains ambiguous. CDR3 length: 15 residues. Trimming removed 4 bases at V and 1 base at J, with 13 bases between. Germline V gene data show CDR1 as LGHNA and CDR2 as YSLEER. The CDR3 loop reads CASSPGPATQETQYF. CDR3 nucleotide sequence: TGCGCCAGCAGCCCAGGCCCGGCTACCCAAGAGACCCAGTACTTC.